The 7 T cell receptor beta chains given below trace back to one sample, sequenced in a study of CD8+ T cells in alopecia areata. Extracted from the samples, RNA was reverse transcribed into cDNA to serve as the sequencing template. Assay used: immunoSEQ multiplex PCR; TCRdb lists only in-frame clones, some missing. The sample includes roughly 60,000 clones, 44% of them seen just once. Sequencing input: NKG2D-low CD8+ T cells sorted from blood. The receptors stem from a human donor with alopecia areata.

This clone was detected only a few times. The V gene is TRBV29-1, the J gene TRBJ2-5; D may correspond to TRBD1 or TRBD2 (6 bases each). CDR3 length equals 17 residues. Per germline, CDR1 SQVTM and CDR2 ANQGSEA. Between the trimmed V and J ends, which lost 6 bases and 1 base, there was a span of 24 bases. CDR3 bases: TGCAGCGTGTGGCGGACGCGGGGTGGGGGGCCCCAAGAGACCCAGTACTTC. Translated, it gives CSVWRTRGGGPQETQYF. The complete variable domain, with remaining parts taken from reference TRBV29-1 and TRBJ2-5, reads SAVISQKPSRDICQRGTSLTIQCQVDSQVTMMFWYRQQPGQSLTLIATANQGSEATYESGFVIDKFPISRPNLTFSTLTVSNMSPEDSSIYLCSVWRTRGGGPQETQYFGPGTRLLVL.

The chain carries TRBV5-1 and TRBJ1-5; D perhaps matches TRBD1 (6 bases). V gave up 2 bases and J gave up 3 bases, with 12 bases separating them. Germline CDR1 is SGHRS and CDR2 is YFSETQ. The CDR3 has 15 amino acids. The CDR3 coding sequence is TGCGCCAGCAGCTTCGTGGACAGCCTCAATCAGCCCCAGCATTTT. Residues: CASSFVDSLNQPQHF.

This clone was found a few times. The V call is TRBV28, the J call TRBJ2-3; no definite D call. This CDR3 is built from 14 residues. V lost 5 bases to trimming and J lost 2 bases, with 11 bases between them. Germline V gives CDR1 MDHEN, CDR2 SYDVKM. CDR3 nucleotides: TGTGCCAGCAGTCCCCGGGTTTCCACAGATACGCAGTATTTT. Translating it yields CASSPRVSTDTQYF.

The V call is TRBV6-5, the J call TRBJ2-1; D is possibly TRBD2 (7 bases). The CDR3 is made up of 13 amino acids. With 5 bases removed from V and 8 bases from J, the gap between germline ends came to 13 bases. Germline CDR1 reads MNHEY; CDR2 reads SVGAGI. CDR3 amino acids: CASSERGGHEQFF. The CDR3 DNA reads TGTGCCAGCAGTGAAAGGGGGGGCCATGAGCAGTTCTTC.

The V and J genes are TRBV29-1 and TRBJ2-6; D assignment may be TRBD1 or TRBD2 (6 bases each). The germline V and J ends were trimmed by 6 bases and 1 base, with 19 bases remaining between them. This CDR3 region has 17 residues. Germline-derived CDR1 and CDR2 are SQVTM and ANQGSEA. The CDR3: CSVWVRGRLSGANVLTF. In DNA form, the CDR3 reads TGCAGCGTCTGGGTCCGGGGGCGCTTGTCTGGGGCCAACGTCCTGACTTTC.

This chain joins TRBV7-9 and TRBJ2-7; D call uncertain. Trimming removed 4 bases from V and 7 bases from J, with 14 bases in between. Germline V CDR1 and CDR2: SEHNR, FQNEAQ (reference sequence). The CDR3 has 13 residues. DNA of the CDR3: TGTGCCAGCAGCTCCAAACTCCTTGGGGAGCAGTACTTC. Amino acid sequence: CASSSKLLGEQYF.

This clone was counted only a few times. The rearrangement links TRBV4-1 to TRBJ1-2, with TRBD1 as a possible D gene (6 bases). Germline loops: CDR1 MGHRA, CDR2 YSYEKL. This CDR3 contains 19 residues. V was trimmed by 4 bases and J by 0 bases, leaving 24 bases between them. This CDR3 reads CASSLYRDDRRQANYGYTF. The CDR3 DNA sequence: TGCGCCAGCAGCCTTTACAGGGACGACAGGAGACAAGCTAACTATGGCTACACCTTC.